These 6 T cell receptor beta chains share one sample of origin, sequenced in a study of shared clonotypes between healthy human individuals. Assay: immunoSEQ multiplex PCR; the TCRdb copy retains only in-frame clones and omits some. The sample has about 2.3 million clones, roughly 93% seen once. The sequenced material came from naive CD4+ T cells from PBMCs. Documented subset: CD45RA+ positively selected. The origin of the receptors is a man aged 18 to 30 in good health. Some clones in this sample may be carry-over from other donors' samples.

As DNA, the CDR3 is TGTGCCAGCAGCCGGCCCCTCTACGAGCAGTACTTC. Amino acids: CASSRPLYEQYF. V usage is TRBV7-2 and J usage is TRBJ2-7; no clear D. The germline gives CDR1 SGHTA, CDR2 FQGNSA. The CDR3 contains 12 residues. Trimming shortened V by 5 bases and J by 3 bases, and 8 bases separated the two germline ends.

J is TRBJ2-2 and V is TRBV30; D uncertain. Germline values: CDR1 GTSNPN, CDR2 SVGIG (reference sequence). The CDR3 length is 12 residues. V lost 4 bases and J lost 7, with 10 bases in between. Here the CDR3 reads CAWNFVGGELFF. The CDR3 coding sequence is TGTGCCTGGAACTTTGTGGGCGGGGAGCTGTTTTTT.

This clone was observed a single time. The V and J genes are TRBV27 and TRBJ1-5; 7 bases match TRBD1. Germline V lookup: CDR1 MNHEY, CDR2 SMNVEV (reference sequence). This CDR3 is 14 amino acids long. After removal of 5 bases from V and 5 bases from J, the junction contained 6 bases not matched to a gene. The CDR3 loop reads CASSQGQIHQPQHF. The CDR3 DNA reads as TGTGCCAGCAGTCAGGGACAGATTCATCAGCCCCAGCATTTT.

This clone has a single count. The gene calls are TRBV27 and TRBJ2-1, with 13 bases lining up with TRBD2. The V gene end was trimmed by 5 bases and the J gene end by 14 bases; junction bases not matched to a gene: 12. The germline CDR1 and CDR2 sequences are MNHEY and SMNVEV (reference sequence). The length of the CDR3 is 15 residues. The CDR3 region has the DNA TGTGCCAGCAGTCCCAGACTAGCGGGAGGTTCCTCGGAGTTCTTC. Translated: CASSPRLAGGSSEFF.

This clone was detected a few times. J is TRBJ1-1 and V is TRBV6-1, with D perhaps matching TRBD1 (5 bases). Trimming pared 5 bases from V and 5 bases from J, leaving 15 bases between. Germline V gives CDR1 MNHNS, CDR2 SASEGT. The CDR3 extends over 14 amino acids. The chain's CDR3 is CASSSWTYGTEAFF. The CDR3 coding sequence is TGTGCCAGCAGTTCCTGGACATACGGGACTGAAGCTTTCTTT.

CDR3 loop: CASTGTGKQPQHF. The CDR3 nucleotides are TGTGCCAGCACGGGGACAGGGAAACAGCCCCAGCATTTT. The chain employs TRBV2 and TRBJ1-5; 9 bases map to TRBD1. In germline, CDR1 is SNHLY, CDR2 FYNNEI. Losses at the gene ends were 7 bases for V and 7 bases for J; bases not matched to a gene: 5. CDR3 length: 13 amino acids.